Listed below are T cell receptor beta chains from one sample, sequenced in a study of blood T cell repertoires in COVID-19. Using immunoSEQ multiplex PCR, the repertoire was profiled, and TCRdb retains in-frame clones only, with some absent. The sample holds some 170,000 clones, around 84% seen once. The sample consisted of peripheral blood. The receptors stem from a woman at least 80 years old with acute or convalescent COVID-19. The CDR3 runs from the conserved cysteine through the conserved F or W. A D gene is named only where the DNA matches it firmly. Clone size is not always given. Where it is, it says once, few, many or a class for expanded clones.

size	D	V	J	DNA	CDR3
NA	TRBD1	TRBV7-2	TRBJ2-5	TGTGCCAGCAGCTTAGTCGCCAGGGGGCGGTCGGAGACCCAGTACTTC	CASSLVARGRSETQYF
NA	TRBD1	TRBV28	TRBJ1-2	TGTGCCAGCAGTTTCCGGGACAGCCGCGGCTACACCTTC	CASSFRDSRGYTF
NA	NA	TRBV29-1	TRBJ2-5	TGCAGCGCGTTAACAGATAACCAAGAGACCCAGTACTTC	CSALTDNQETQYF
once	NA	TRBV1	TRBJ1-1	TGCACCGGAGCGACAGGAAGCACTGAAGCTTTCTTT	CTGATGSTEAFF
NA	TRBD1	TRBV12-5	TRBJ2-4	TGTGCTAGTGGTTGCCATGGGACAGGGGTTGTCAAAAACATTCAGTACTTC	CASGCHGTGVVKNIQYF
NA	NA	TRBV3-1/TRBV3-2	TRBJ2-6	TGTGCCAGCAGCCAAGAGCCGGGACACTACTCTGGGGCCAACGTCCTGACTTTC	CASSQEPGHYSGANVLTF
NA	TRBD2	TRBV18	TRBJ2-7	TGTGCCAGCTCACCACCTATGCGGGGGACCTACGAGCAGTACTTC	CASSPPMRGTYEQYF
NA	TRBD1	TRBV6-2/TRBV6-3	TRBJ1-5	TGTGCCAGCAGTTACTGGGGGACAGAAAGCAATCAGCCCCAGCATTTT	CASSYWGTESNQPQHF
NA	TRBD2	TRBV4-2	TRBJ2-3	TGTGCCAGCAGCCAGAGCGGGGGGCGTAGCACAGATACGCAGTATTTT	CASSQSGGRSTDTQYF
NA	TRBD2	TRBV5-1	TRBJ2-7	TGCGCCAGCAGCTTGGGGACTAGCGCGATTGTCTACGAGCAGTACTTC	CASSLGTSAIVYEQYF
NA	TRBD2	TRBV9	TRBJ2-3	TGTGCCAGCAGCGTAGGGAGCGGGGCCAACACAGATACGCAGTATTTT	CASSVGSGANTDTQYF
NA	NA	TRBV7-2	TRBJ2-1	TGTGCCAGCCCCCGAGGGTTCTTC	CASPRGFF
NA	NA	TRBV10-3	TRBJ1-2	TGTGCCATCAGTGAGGGACAGACTAACTATGGCTACACCTTC	CAISEGQTNYGYTF
NA	NA	TRBV2	TRBJ2-7	TGTGCCAGCAGGAAGGACAGTTTCTCCTACGAGCAGTACTTC	CASRKDSFSYEQYF
NA	NA	TRBV6-2/TRBV6-3	TRBJ2-5	TGTGCCAGCAGTTACGATACCCTACTAGAGGTACAAGAGACCCAGTACTTC	CASSYDTLLEVQETQYF
NA	TRBD2	TRBV5-4	TRBJ2-1	TGTGCCAGCAGCTTGGGACTAGCCGAATACAATGAGCAGTTCTTC	CASSLGLAEYNEQFF
NA	NA	TRBV15	TRBJ1-4	TGTGCCACCAGCAGAGAAGGGGCTAATGAAAAACTGTTTTTT	CATSREGANEKLFF
NA	TRBD2	TRBV6-4	TRBJ2-1	TGTGCCAGCAGCCCGGGACTAGCAGAATACAATGAGCAGTTCTTC	CASSPGLAEYNEQFF
few	TRBD1	TRBV5-1	TRBJ1-6	TGCGCCAGCAGCTACGGAAGCTCTCAGGGGGCGAGGAATTCACCCCTCCACTTT	CASSYGSSQGARNSPLHF
NA	NA	TRBV3-1/TRBV3-2	TRBJ1-1	TGTGCCAGCAGTATCCTCACTGAAGCTTTCTTT	CASSILTEAFF
NA	NA	TRBV11-2	TRBJ2-7	TGTGCCAGCAGCTTACACTACGAGCAGTACTTC	CASSLHYEQYF
NA	TRBD1	TRBV5-6	TRBJ2-1	TGTGCCAGCAGCGGATCCGGGACAGGGGACCAGTTCTTC	CASSGSGTGDQFF